This section outlines one TCR beta chain sequence together with its context. The source of the sample is a study of chemoradiotherapy in HPV16-positive cancers. Germline CDR1 is SEHNR and CDR2 is FQNEAQ (reference sequence). The CDR3 has 11 residues. Trimming left V 7 bases short and J 8 bases short, with 8 bases between. Profiled with immunoSEQ multiplex PCR; TCRdb holds only in-frame clones, not every one. The sample includes fewer than 20,000 clones, roughly two thirds seen only once; the top ten take less than 9.5%. The rearrangement uses TRBV7-9 and TRBJ1-4; a weak D match, TRBD1 (5 bases). The sequencing used tumor tissue, collected from a patient who underwent chemoradiotherapy. This receptor was obtained from a human donor with HPV-associated anogenital cancer. The CDR3 nucleotides are TGTGCCAGCACCGGGGGGGAAAAACTGTTTTTT. Translating it yields CASTGGEKLFF. The full variable domain, with the rest looked up from reference TRBV7-9 and TRBJ1-4, is DTGVSQNPRHKITKRGQNVTFRCDPISEHNRLYWYRQTLGQGPEFLTYFQNEAQLEKSRLLSDRFSAERPKGSFSTLEIQRTEQGDSAMYLCASTGGEKLFFGSGTQLSVL.